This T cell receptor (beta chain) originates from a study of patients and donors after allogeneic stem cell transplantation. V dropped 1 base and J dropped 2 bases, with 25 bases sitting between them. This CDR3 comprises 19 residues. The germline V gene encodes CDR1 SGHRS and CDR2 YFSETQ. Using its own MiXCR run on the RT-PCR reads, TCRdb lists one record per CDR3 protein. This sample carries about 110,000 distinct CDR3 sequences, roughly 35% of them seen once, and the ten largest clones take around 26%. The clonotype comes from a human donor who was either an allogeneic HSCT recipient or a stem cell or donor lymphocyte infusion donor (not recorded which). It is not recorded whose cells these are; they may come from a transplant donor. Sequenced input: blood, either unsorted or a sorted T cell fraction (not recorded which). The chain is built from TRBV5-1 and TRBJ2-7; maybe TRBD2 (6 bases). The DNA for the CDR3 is TGCGCCAGCAGCTTGTTCTTTACGGGTCAATGGCGGGACCCCTACGAGCAGTACTTC. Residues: CASSLFFTGQWRDPYEQYF. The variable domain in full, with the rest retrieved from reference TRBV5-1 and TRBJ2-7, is KAGVTQTPRYLIKTRGQQVTLSCSPISGHRSVSWYQQTPGQGLQFLFEYFSETQRNKGNFPGRFSGRQFSNSRSEMNVSTLELGDSALYLCASSLFFTGQWRDPYEQYFGPGTRLTVT.